These 32 T cell receptor beta chains originate from one sample sequenced in a study of T cells in Graves' hyperthyroidism and ophthalmopathy. Amplified TCR beta CDR3 regions came from RNA transcripts. The TCR CDR3 was amplified in a first-round RT-PCR using the HTBI primer set. TCRdb passed the multiplex PCR reads through MiXCR, listing each CDR3 protein once. The sample includes hundreds of thousands of distinct CDR3 sequences, 45% of them seen just once. Sample: peripheral blood or thyroid tissue (not recorded which). The receptor source for this set is an adult man with Graves' disease, either hyperthyroidism or ophthalmopathy (not recorded which).

The chain couples TRBV24-1 to TRBJ2-7; no clear D. The germline CDR1 and CDR2 sequences are KGHDR and SFDVKD. The length of the CDR3 is 13 residues. Trimming took 5 bases from V and 5 from J, leaving 12 bases between them. CDR3 nucleotides: TGTGCCACCAGTGCTAGGATAGTCGACGAGCAGTACTTC. This encodes CATSARIVDEQYF.

In its sample, this clonotype was seen many times. The chain employs TRBV10-3 and TRBJ2-2, with TRBD1 as a possible D gene (6 bases). Trimming removed 7 bases from V and 1 base from J, with 10 bases in between. In germline, CDR1 is ENHRY, CDR2 SYGVKD. This CDR3 region has 14 residues. The CDR3 DNA sequence: TGTGCCATCAACAGGGAGAGGAACACCGGGGAGCTGTTTTTT. This translates into CAINRERNTGELFF.

This clonotype was recorded a few times. The chain employs TRBV6-5 and TRBJ1-2, with TRBD1 matching over 7 bases. The germline CDR1 and CDR2 sequences are MNHEY and SVGAGI. V shed 4 bases, J shed 2 bases, and the junction held 7 bases outside the gene matches. The CDR3 extends over 15 amino acids. The CDR3 reads CASSSRTGANYGYTF. In DNA form, the CDR3 reads TGTGCCAGCAGTTCTAGGACAGGAGCGAACTATGGCTACACCTTC.

This clonotype was recorded at least ten times. This chain links TRBV29-1 with TRBJ2-7; a weak D match, TRBD2 (5 bases). This CDR3 is 11 amino acids long. Trimming stripped 6 bases from V and 7 bases from J, with 13 bases between. The V gene's germline CDR1 is SQVTM and CDR2 ANQGSEA. CDR3 region: CSVPGSREQYF. The CDR3 nucleotides read TGCAGCGTGCCGGGATCGAGGGAGCAGTACTTC.

This chain uses TRBV12-3 or TRBV12-4 with TRBJ2-3; 9 bases align to TRBD2. The CDR3 totals 15 residues. V lost 6 bases, J lost 1 base, and 5 bases stayed unmatched. The CDR3 region is CASSPTSGRTDTQYF. The CDR3 nucleotides are TGTGCCAGCAGCCCGACTAGCGGCCGCACAGATACGCAGTATTTT.

The rearrangement joins TRBV11-3 to TRBJ2-5; D may be TRBD2 (5 bases). Trimming took 2 bases from V and 5 from J, leaving 9 bases between them. This CDR3 spans 13 amino acids. CDR1 and CDR2 from the germline V gene are SGHNT and YENEEA. The CDR3 DNA reads as TGTGCCAGCAGCTTACGGGAATGGGAGACCCAGTACTTC. It specifies CASSLREWETQYF.

Details on this clonotype: The junction departs from the called germline gene at one end, perhaps through a read error. The V gene is TRBV7-2, the J gene TRBJ1-4; D perhaps matches TRBD1 (5 bases). The CDR3 covers 16 residues. Germline assignment: CDR1 SGHTA and CDR2 FQGNSA. CDR3 bases: TGCGCCAGCAGCCAGGATGGGTCGGGGGGGTTGGAAAAACTGTTTTTT. Its translation: CASSQDGSGGLEKLFF.

The rearrangement links TRBV2 to TRBJ2-1; 7 bases map to TRBD1. The junction had 12 bases not matched to a gene; V was cut back by 10 bases and J by 6 bases. The CDR3 has 14 residues. Germline assignment: CDR1 SNHLY and CDR2 FYNNEI. CDR3 bases: TGTGCCACCCTGTGGGGCAGGGGGAGCAATGAGCAGTTCTTC. Translation: CATLWGRGSNEQFF.

This sequence joins TRBV9 and TRBJ2-5; tentative D call: TRBD2 (6 bases). This CDR3 is 15 amino acids long. The V end was cut by 3 bases, the J end by 1 base, with 13 bases between. The germline V gene encodes CDR1 SGDLS and CDR2 YYNGEE. CDR3 in amino acids: CASSGGGSLQETQYF. The CDR3 DNA sequence: TGTGCCAGCAGCGGTGGGGGGAGCCTCCAAGAGACCCAGTACTTC.

This clonotype showed up just a few times. CDR3: CSASARRMNTEAFF. The CDR3 nucleotides are TGCAGTGCGAGCGCTAGAAGAATGAACACTGAAGCTTTCTTT. The genes are TRBV20-1 and TRBJ1-1; D gene uncertain. Germline V gene lookup returns CDR1 DFQATT and CDR2 SNEGSKA (reference sequence). Trimming cost V 6 bases and J 0 bases, with 14 bases left between them. CDR3 length equals 14 residues.

The rearrangement uses TRBV6-1 and TRBJ1-2; D uncertain. Looked up from germline, CDR1 is MNHNS and CDR2 is SASEGT. Deletions cut 2 bases from V and 6 bases from J, with 10 bases between. The CDR3 spans 13 residues. The CDR3 spells CASSESYGNGYTF. In DNA form, the CDR3 reads TGTGCCAGCAGTGAAAGTTACGGGAATGGCTACACCTTC.

This clonotype occurred many times. This chain joins TRBV7-9 and TRBJ2-5, with D tentatively TRBD1 or TRBD2 (6 bases each). Trimming removed 8 bases at V and 7 bases at J, with 17 bases between. This CDR3 comprises 13 residues. Germline V CDR1 and CDR2: SEHNR, FQNEAQ (reference sequence). CDR3 in amino acids: CASLGGRKGTQYF. The CDR3 DNA follows: TGTGCCAGCCTGGGGGGCCGGAAGGGGACCCAGTACTTC. The whole variable domain, filled in from reference TRBV7-9 and TRBJ2-5, reads DTGVSQNPRHKITKRGQNVTFRCDPISEHNRLYWYRQTLGQGPEFLTYFQNEAQLEKSRLLSDRFSAERPKGSFSTLEIQRTEQGDSAMYLCASLGGRKGTQYFGPGTRLLVL.

The rearrangement joins TRBV18 to TRBJ1-4; D call uncertain. Trimming cost V 2 bases and J 3 bases, with 16 bases left between them. The CDR3 consists of 17 residues. Germline V gene lookup returns CDR1 KGHSH and CDR2 LQKENI. The CDR3 nucleotides read TGTGCCAGCTCACCAGATATGGGAATCATCGCTAATGAAAAACTGTTTTTT. This encodes CASSPDMGIIANEKLFF.

The gene calls are TRBV7-9 and TRBJ1-6; no reliable D call. The CDR3 sequence is 14 residues long. With 5 bases removed from V and 7 bases from J, the gap between germline ends came to 12 bases. The germline gives CDR1 SEHNR, CDR2 FQNEAQ (reference sequence). The CDR3 region has the DNA TGTGCCAGCAGCAGCCCAGGTAAGAATTCACCCCTCCACTTT. It yields the protein CASSSPGKNSPLHF.

The chain carries TRBV11-2 and TRBJ1-4; 8 bases agree with TRBD1. Looked up from germline, CDR1 is SGHAT and CDR2 is FQNNGV. V lost 5 bases and J lost 0; bases outside the gene matches: 5. The CDR3 totals 16 residues. The CDR3 nucleotides are TGTGCCAGCAGCCAACAGGGGGGGGCAACTAATGAAAAACTGTTTTTT. Protein sequence: CASSQQGGATNEKLFF.

The rearrangement uses TRBV10-3 and TRBJ1-2; 9 nucleotides line up with TRBD1. Losses at the gene ends were 10 bases for V and 3 bases for J; bases not matched to a gene: 6. Germline V gene lookup returns CDR1 ENHRY and CDR2 SYGVKD. The CDR3 is 13 residues long. The CDR3 sequence: CATTGQGDYGYTF. Written as DNA, the CDR3 is TGTGCCACCACGGGACAGGGCGACTATGGCTACACCTTC.

This clonotype turned up a few times. The chain has TRBV7-9 and TRBJ2-2, with 10 positions matching TRBD1. Losses at the gene ends were 5 bases for V and 4 bases for J; bases not matched to a gene: 4. Looked up from germline, CDR1 is SEHNR and CDR2 is FQNEAQ (reference sequence). The CDR3 is 15 residues long. As DNA, the CDR3 is TGTGCCAGCAGCCATGGGACAGGGGCCACCGGGGAGCTGTTTTTT. Translation: CASSHGTGATGELFF.

This clonotype was seen a few times. V is TRBV5-1 and J is TRBJ1-3; 9 nucleotides align to TRBD1. CDR3 length: 15 amino acids. CDR1 is SGHRS, CDR2 YFSETQ, per germline. The V gene end was trimmed by 4 bases and the J gene end by 2 bases; junction bases not matched to a gene: 4. As DNA, the CDR3 is TGCGCCAGCAGCCTCGGGACAGGGACTGGAAACACCATATATTTT. Its protein is CASSLGTGTGNTIYF. The full variable domain, rest sourced from reference TRBV5-1 and TRBJ1-3, is KAGVTQTPRYLIKTRGQQVTLSCSPISGHRSVSWYQQTPGQGLQFLFEYFSETQRNKGNFPGRFSGRQFSNSRSEMNVSTLELGDSALYLCASSLGTGTGNTIYFGEGSWLTVV.

This clonotype was counted only a few times. This chain connects TRBV7-8 to TRBJ1-5; D unclear. Germline CDR1 is SGHVS and CDR2 is FQNEAQ. This CDR3 spans 14 amino acids. Trimming removed 1 base at V and 8 bases at J, with 12 bases between. The CDR3 is CASSLDGVFEPQHF. CDR3 in DNA: TGTGCCAGCAGCTTAGATGGGGTTTTTGAGCCCCAGCATTTT.

The chain employs TRBV29-1 and TRBJ1-1; a possible D gene is TRBD1 (5 bases). The CDR3 loop spans 12 amino acids. Looked up from germline, CDR1 is SQVTM and CDR2 is ANQGSEA. V was pared by 8 bases and J by 4 bases, with 14 bases between. For the CDR3, the DNA is TGCAGCTGGGACGGCTTGGGCACTGAAGCTTTCTTT. This codes for CSWDGLGTEAFF.

J is TRBJ2-2 and V is TRBV20-1, with D maybe TRBD2 (5 bases). The CDR3 covers 13 residues. Looked up from germline, CDR1 is DFQATT and CDR2 is SNEGSKA (reference sequence). V dropped 0 bases and J dropped 8 bases, with 10 bases sitting between them. The CDR3 loop reads CSARDPGKGELFF. CDR3 in DNA: TGCAGTGCTAGAGACCCGGGAAAAGGGGAGCTGTTTTTT.

This clonotype was detected only a few times. CDR3 sequence: CASSLRDRASEQYF. CDR3 coding DNA: TGTGCCAGTAGTCTCCGGGACAGGGCATCCGAGCAGTACTTC. The rearrangement links TRBV19 to TRBJ2-7, with 9 bases that match TRBD1. The V segment lost 5 bases and the J segment 6 bases; nucleotides outside the gene matches: 8. The CDR3 has 14 residues. Germline assignment: CDR1 LNHDA and CDR2 SQIVND (reference sequence).

The rearrangement links TRBV2 to TRBJ1-5; no firm D call. This CDR3 spans 13 amino acids. Germline CDR1 and CDR2: SNHLY and FYNNEI. The CDR3: CARERRVNQPQHF. CDR3 DNA sequence: TGTGCTAGAGAGAGGAGGGTAAATCAGCCCCAGCATTTT.

The V and J genes are TRBV24-1 and TRBJ2-2; 12 bases line up with TRBD2. The CDR3 contains 17 residues. V trimming: 5 bases; J trimming: 6 bases; junction bases outside the gene matches: 9. The V gene's germline CDR1 is KGHDR and CDR2 SFDVKD. CDR3 nucleotides: TGTGCCACCAGTGCTAGAGTGCCTAGCGGGAGGGCCGGGGAGCTGTTTTTT. It is translated as CATSARVPSGRAGELFF.

The chain employs TRBV6-9 and TRBJ1-5; 10 nucleotides match TRBD1. There are 19 residues in the CDR3. Germline lookup yields CDR1 MNHGY and CDR2 SVAAGI. J gave up 2 bases and V 4 bases, and 14 bases lay outside the gene matches. CDR3 amino acids: CASSLFGGAGTGGNQPQHF. CDR3 sequence (DNA): TGTGCCAGCAGTTTATTCGGAGGGGCGGGGACAGGGGGCAATCAGCCCCAGCATTTT.

The chain joins TRBV7-6 to TRBJ2-2; 10 positions match TRBD2. CDR3 size: 18 residues. Germline CDR1 is SGHVS and CDR2 is FNYEAQ. The J segment lost 2 bases and the V segment lost 3 bases, leaving 9 bases of the junction unmatched. This chain's CDR3 is CASSFPLAGRLNTGELFF. The CDR3, as DNA: TGTGCCAGCAGCTTCCCACTAGCGGGACGGTTAAACACCGGGGAGCTGTTTTTT. Full variable domain (rest looked up from reference TRBV7-6 and TRBJ2-2): GAGVSQSPRYKVTKRGQDVALRCDPISGHVSLYWYRQALGQGPEFLTYFNYEAQQDKSGLPNDRFSAERPEGSISTLTIQRTEQRDSAMYRCASSFPLAGRLNTGELFFGEGSRLTVL.

The chain joins TRBV20-1 to TRBJ2-7, with 16 nucleotides matching TRBD2. The J segment lost 4 bases and the V segment lost 5 bases, leaving 5 bases of the junction unmatched. CDR1 is DFQATT and CDR2 is SNEGSKA in the germline V gene (reference sequence). This CDR3 comprises 15 residues. The CDR3 DNA reads TGCAGTGCTCACGGGACTAGCGGGGGGGTATACGAGCAGTACTTC. This translates into CSAHGTSGGVYEQYF.

This clonotype was seen repeatedly, ten times or more. The chain employs TRBV2 and TRBJ2-6; D is unclear. This CDR3 is built from 10 residues. In germline, CDR1 is SNHLY, CDR2 FYNNEI. The V gene lost 9 bases and the J gene lost 14 bases, with 11 bases spanning the gap. The CDR3 protein is CASKGQLLTF. For the CDR3, the DNA is TGTGCCAGTAAGGGCCAACTCCTGACTTTC.

V and J are TRBV2 and TRBJ2-2; 9 positions agree with TRBD1. The V segment lost 5 bases and the J segment 4 bases; nucleotides outside the gene matches: 2. The CDR3 spans 14 residues. Germline V gene lookup returns CDR1 SNHLY and CDR2 FYNNEI. The CDR3: CASSMTGGTGELFF. CDR3 DNA: TGTGCCAGCAGTATGACAGGGGGCACCGGGGAGCTGTTTTTT.

The rearrangement uses TRBV2 and TRBJ1-5, with TRBD1 identical over 7 bases. Germline assignment: CDR1 SNHLY and CDR2 FYNNEI. Trimming removed 7 bases from V and 3 bases from J; junction bases left unmatched: 6. There are 14 residues in the CDR3. The CDR3 reads CASNRGQTNQPQHF. The CDR3 region has the DNA TGTGCCAGCAATAGGGGACAGACCAATCAGCCCCAGCATTTT.

Many counts were recorded for this clonotype. The V gene is TRBV5-1, the J gene TRBJ2-7; D may be TRBD2 (5 bases). Germline lookup yields CDR1 SGHRS and CDR2 YFSETQ. Trimming removed 4 bases from V and 0 bases from J, with 11 bases in between. This CDR3 contains 14 residues. The CDR3 here is CASSKYEGSYEQYF. The CDR3 nucleotides are TGCGCCAGCAGCAAATACGAGGGCTCCTACGAGCAGTACTTC.

This clonotype was picked up a small number of times. The chain couples TRBV6-5 to TRBJ1-2, with TRBD1 as a possible D gene (5 bases). Germline V lookup: CDR1 MNHEY, CDR2 SVGAGI. The V and J ends lost 5 bases and 7 bases respectively, with 14 bases between them. CDR3 length equals 13 residues. The CDR3 loop reads CASSPGAESGYTF. The DNA of the CDR3 is TGTGCCAGCAGTCCCGGGGCAGAGTCTGGCTACACCTTC.